There are a few counts of the clone carrying this TCR beta chain. Its antigen is still unknown. Amplified TCR beta CDR3 regions came from RNA transcripts. When the TCR CDR3 underwent first-round RT-PCR, the HTBI primer set was used. TCRdb independently ran MiXCR on the multiplex PCR reads; one entry per CDR3 protein. This sample has roughly 700,000 distinct CDR3 sequences, with 30% to 40% found just once. Stable Graves' hyperthyroidism denoted no ophthalmopathy progression over 18 months. Uncontrolled infection, other autoimmune disease, pregnancy or lactation excluded patients. The data are from a study of T cells in Graves' hyperthyroidism and ophthalmopathy. As for the study in general: Peripheral blood draws took place at initial diagnosis, ahead of any treatment.

Study results and limitations: Model output signaled ophthalmopathy a median 6.5 months ahead of onset.

Germline loops: CDR1 MNHEY, CDR2 SVGEGT. The junction had 19 bases not matched to a gene; V was cut back by 8 bases and J by 4 bases. The CDR3 extends over 17 amino acids. Sequenced sample: blood. The clonotype comes from a middle-aged woman with Graves' hyperthyroidism. The chain has TRBV6-2 or TRBV6-3 and TRBJ1-1; TRBD1 matches 7 bases. This CDR3 is CASLSTPLRQGGTEAFF. The CDR3 nucleotides are TGTGCCAGCTTGTCAACTCCCCTCCGACAGGGAGGCACTGAAGCTTTCTTT.